This T cell receptor (beta chain) was sequenced in a study of CD8 T cells in Susac syndrome. A quantity of about 0.5 to 1 ug RNA underwent reverse transcription using random hexamers. From the immunoSEQ multiplex PCR reads, TCRdb called clonotypes with MiXCR, one entry per CDR3 protein. Counted here are 400,000 to 550,000 distinct CDR3 sequences, about 85% occurring once; the ten biggest clones make up about 0.12%. Sequencing of TCR beta covered CD8+ and CD4+ T cells obtained from blood. CDR1 is SNHLY and CDR2 is FYNNEI in the germline V gene. CDR3 length equals 13 residues. Trimming took off 3 bases at V and 3 bases at J, with 5 bases between the two ends.

The receptor's source is a human donor with multiple sclerosis. The sequenced sample consisted of CD8+ T cells from PBMCs. The rearrangement links TRBV2 to TRBJ2-2; TRBD2 might be the D (5 bases). CDR3 region: CASSERDTGELFF. In DNA, the CDR3 is TGTGCCAGCAGTGAGAGGGACACCGGGGAGCTGTTTTTT.